This T cell receptor beta chain was sequenced during a study of PD-1 blockade in classical Hodgkin lymphoma. Study-level findings and limits: Underlying causes for the observed repertoire differences were not defined, possibly disease activity or prior therapy. Compared with healthy donors, newly diagnosed patients reportedly showed lower baseline TCR diversity. Baseline diversity was lower in partial responders and progressors than complete responders.

Germline CDR1 is MNHNS and CDR2 is SASEGT. V dropped 11 bases and J dropped 4 bases, with 23 bases sitting between them. This CDR3 is built from 15 residues. Indicated time point: cycle 4 day 1 (C4D1), after 6 weeks of nivolumab. Each patient experienced a relapse that followed autologous stem cell transplantation, and brentuximab vedotin exposure varied. Clones were sequenced by immunoSEQ multiplex PCR, and TCRdb holds only the in-frame ones, with some missing. Here the sample spans roughly 56,000 clones, 70% to 90% being singletons. Turning to this clone: Its antigen is not identified.

Sequenced material: peripheral blood mononuclear cells (PBMCs), taken before the fourth cycle of nivolumab. J is TRBJ1-2 and V is TRBV6-1, with TRBD1 as a possible D gene (6 bases). The clonotype was recovered from a human donor with classical Hodgkin lymphoma. The CDR3 is CAAKDRQISGYGYTF. CDR3 nucleotides: TGTGCCGCGAAAGACAGGCAGATAAGCGGCTATGGCTACACCTTC.